Listed below are T cell receptor beta chains from one sample, sequenced in a study of cytomegalovirus exposure and HLA in healthy donors. Profiling relied on immunoSEQ multiplex PCR, and the TCRdb table lists in-frame clones only, not all of them. The sample records around 190,000 clones, about 86% being singletons. The sequencing input was PBMCs. The receptors here all came from a woman aged 25 to 39 in good health and CMV-seronegative. The CDR3 runs from the conserved cysteine through the conserved F or W. A D gene is named only where the DNA matches it firmly. Expanded clones are given a class, and other clones once, few, many or no size at all.

>.|14|TRBV7-3|.|TRBJ2-1
CASSLIDRNNEQFF
TGTGCCAGCAGCTTAATTGATAGAAACAATGAGCAGTTCTTC
>TRBD1|14|TRBV11-2|.|TRBJ1-6
CASSRGDRGSPLHF
TGTGCCAGCAGCCGAGGGGACAGGGGTTCACCCCTCCACTTT
>TRBD2|14|TRBV6-1|.|TRBJ2-7
CASSLLAGIYEQYF
TGTGCCAGCAGTTTGCTAGCGGGAATATACGAGCAGTACTTC
>TRBD2|18|TRBV4-1|.|TRBJ2-3
CASSHFPNSAGGPDTQYF
TGCGCCAGCAGCCATTTCCCCAACTCCGCGGGAGGCCCCGATACGCAGTATTTT
>.|15|TRBV28|.|TRBJ1-1
CASSLWALGGTEAFF
TGTGCCAGCAGTTTATGGGCCCTCGGCGGGACTGAAGCTTTCTTT
>TRBD2|13|TRBV5-1|.|TRBJ2-7
CASSFLAGSEQYF
TGCGCCAGCAGCTTCCTAGCGGGATCCGAGCAGTACTTC
>TRBD2|17|TRBV27|.|TRBJ2-3
CASSHSRGGPSTDTQYF
TGTGCCAGCAGCCACTCCCGGGGGGGACCTAGCACAGATACGCAGTATTTT
>TRBD1|14|TRBV2|.|TRBJ2-4
CASGQNRGQNIQYF
TGTGCCAGCGGACAGAACAGGGGGCAAAACATTCAGTACTTC
>.|15|TRBV5-6|.|TRBJ2-5
CASSLAVARGETQYF
TGTGCCAGCAGCTTGGCGGTGGCGCGCGGAGAGACCCAGTACTTC
>TRBD2|13|TRBV18|.|TRBJ2-5
CASSPSGSETQYF
TGTGCCAGCTCACCGAGCGGGAGTGAGACCCAGTACTTC
>TRBD2|14|TRBV2|.|TRBJ2-3
CASSEGGSTDTQYF
TGTGCCAGCAGTGAGGGGGGGAGCACAGATACGCAGTATTTT
>TRBD2|15|TRBV2|.|TRBJ2-1
CASRALAGDYNEQFF
TGTGCCAGCAGGGCACTAGCGGGGGATTACAATGAGCAGTTCTTC
>TRBD2|14|TRBV5-4|few|TRBJ2-7
CASSLYGRNYEQYF
TGTGCCAGCAGCTTGTACGGGAGGAACTACGAGCAGTACTTC
>TRBD2|16|TRBV7-3|.|TRBJ2-5
CASSPRGAGGQETQYF
TGTGCCAGCAGCCCCCGGGGAGCGGGGGGACAAGAGACCCAGTACTTC
>TRBD1|13|TRBV27|.|TRBJ2-7
CASSSRTGYEQYF
TGTGCCAGCAGTTCTCGGACAGGCTACGAGCAGTACTTC
>.|11|TRBV20-1|.|TRBJ2-5
CSARSGGTQYF
TGCAGTGCTAGGTCTGGAGGGACCCAGTACTTC
>TRBD1|15|TRBV7-3|.|TRBJ2-7
CASSFDRGPFYEQYF
TGTGCCAGCAGCTTCGACAGGGGGCCCTTCTACGAGCAGTACTTC
>.|15|TRBV7-2|once|TRBJ1-2
CASSLDGTGVLGYTF
TGTGCCAGCAGCTTAGATGGAACGGGGGTCTTGGGCTACACCTTC
>TRBD1|16|TRBV6-6|.|TRBJ2-2
CASTLLGQGGTGELFF
TGTGCCAGCACCCTGCTGGGACAGGGTGGGACCGGGGAGCTGTTTTTT
>.|11|TRBV20-1|.|TRBJ2-3
CSAQSEDTQYF
TGCAGTGCTCAGAGCGAAGATACGCAGTATTTT
>.|12|TRBV28|.|TRBJ1-5
CASMDGGQPQHF
TGTGCCAGCATGGATGGCGGGCAGCCCCAGCATTTT
>TRBD2|17|TRBV2|.|TRBJ2-1
CARAGTSGSNSGNEQFF
TGTGCCCGCGCCGGGACTAGCGGGAGTAACTCTGGCAATGAGCAGTTCTTC
>.|13|TRBV10-3|.|TRBJ2-3
CANKREGTDTQYF
TGTGCCAACAAACGAGAGGGCACAGATACGCAGTATTTT
>.|14|TRBV5-5|.|TRBJ2-7
CASSFLLGAYEQYF
TGTGCCAGCAGCTTTTTGTTAGGGGCCTACGAGCAGTACTTC
>TRBD1|14|TRBV9|few|TRBJ2-3
CASSEGQGTDTQYF
TGTGCCAGCAGCGAAGGACAGGGAACAGATACGCAGTATTTT
>TRBD1|14|TRBV5-1|few|TRBJ2-1
CASWPGQSYNEQFF
TGCGCCAGCTGGCCGGGACAGTCCTACAATGAGCAGTTCTTC
>.|15|TRBV6-1|.|TRBJ2-6
CASSATGPGANVLTF
TGTGCCAGCAGTGCTACAGGGCCTGGGGCCAACGTCCTGACTTTC
>TRBD2|14|TRBV30|few|TRBJ2-7
CAWSSGGAGREQYF
TGTGCCTGGAGTAGCGGGGGGGCCGGACGCGAGCAGTACTTC
>TRBD1|13|TRBV2|.|TRBJ1-4
CATSGTGDEKLFF
TGTGCCACCTCCGGGACAGGGGATGAAAAACTGTTTTTT
>.|15|TRBV15|.|TRBJ2-7
CATSREQGITYEQYF
TGTGCCACCAGCAGAGAGCAGGGAATAACCTACGAGCAGTACTTC
>TRBD1|14|TRBV9|.|TRBJ1-2
CASTATYRGDGYTF
TGTGCCAGCACCGCAACCTACAGGGGCGATGGCTACACCTTC
>.|15|TRBV7-3|.|TRBJ2-3
CASSAERGGTDTQYF
TGTGCCAGCAGCGCAGAGAGGGGGGGGACAGATACGCAGTATTTT
>.|14|TRBV19|.|TRBJ1-1
CASSTGAGNTEAFF
TGTGCCAGTAGTACAGGGGCGGGGAACACTGAAGCTTTCTTT
>TRBD2|17|TRBV2|.|TRBJ2-7
CASRTGTSGSWSYEQYF
TGTGCCAGCAGGACAGGGACTAGCGGGAGCTGGTCCTACGAGCAGTACTTC
>.|15|TRBV5-1|few|TRBJ2-2
CASSFGGMGTGELFF
TGCGCCAGCAGCTTCGGGGGTATGGGCACCGGGGAGCTGTTTTTT
>.|14|TRBV2|.|TRBJ2-7
CASHDDLSSYEQYF
TGTGCCAGTCACGATGATCTGAGCTCCTACGAGCAGTACTTC
>.|18|TRBV11-2|once|TRBJ2-3
CASSLLSGRYSGTDTQYF
TGTGCCAGCAGCTTACTTTCGGGTCGGTATTCGGGCACAGATACGCAGTATTTT
>.|14|TRBV19|.|TRBJ2-2
CASSINRETGELFF
TGTGCCAGTAGTATAAACAGGGAAACCGGGGAGCTGTTTTTT
>TRBD1|14|TRBV28|once|TRBJ1-2
CASSFQDRAYVYTF
TGTGCCAGCAGTTTCCAGGACAGGGCGTATGTCTACACCTTC
>.|14|TRBV9|.|TRBJ1-1
CASSVDRMNTEAFF
TGTGCCAGCAGCGTAGACAGGATGAACACTGAAGCTTTCTTT
>.|14|TRBV7-9|.|TRBJ2-3
CASSLGQATDTQYF
TGTGCCAGCAGCTTAGGGCAGGCCACAGATACGCAGTATTTT
>TRBD1|15|TRBV28|few|TRBJ1-4
CASSYPGTGGGKLFF
TGTGCCAGCAGTTACCCCGGGACAGGGGGAGGGAAACTGTTTTTT
>.|13|TRBV28|.|TRBJ1-5
CASSLPQRQPQHF
TGTGCCAGCAGTCTTCCTCAACGGCAGCCCCAGCATTTT
>.|11|TRBV20-1|.|TRBJ1-1
CRRGGNTEAFF
TGCAGACGGGGGGGGAACACTGAAGCTTTCTTT
>TRBD1|16|TRBV5-1|few|TRBJ2-5
CASSLIWTGEGETQYF
TGCGCCAGCAGCTTAATTTGGACAGGGGAGGGGGAGACCCAGTACTTC